A single TCR beta chain is shown here with its context. TCRdb keeps only in-frame clones here, not all; method: immunoSEQ multiplex PCR. The sample yields about 25,000 clones, 55% to 80% seen once. These data belong to a study of early stage breast cancer tumors. V was pared by 9 bases and J by 6 bases, with 13 bases of the junction left unmatched. The germline V gene encodes CDR1 LNHNV and CDR2 YYDKDF (reference sequence). There are 15 residues in the CDR3. This clonotype was sampled from a person aged 55 to 69 with breast cancer. The sequenced sample was breast tumor tissue. The rearrangement links TRBV15 to TRBJ2-1; TRBD2 aligns across 8 bases. In DNA, the CDR3 is TGTGCCACTGCCGGGACTAGATTTTCTGGCAATGAGCAGTTCTTC. Translated, it gives CATAGTRFSGNEQFF.